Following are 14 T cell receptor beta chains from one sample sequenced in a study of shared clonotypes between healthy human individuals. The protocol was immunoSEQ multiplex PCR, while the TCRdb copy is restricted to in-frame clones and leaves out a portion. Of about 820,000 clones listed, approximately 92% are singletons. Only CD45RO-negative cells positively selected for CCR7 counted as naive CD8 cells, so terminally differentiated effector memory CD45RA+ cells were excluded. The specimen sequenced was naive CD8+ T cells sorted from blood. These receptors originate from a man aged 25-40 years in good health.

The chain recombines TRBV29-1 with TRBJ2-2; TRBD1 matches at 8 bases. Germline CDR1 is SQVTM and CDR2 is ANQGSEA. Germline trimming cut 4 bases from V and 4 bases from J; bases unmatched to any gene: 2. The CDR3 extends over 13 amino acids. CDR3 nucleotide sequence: TGCAGCGTTGCCGGACAGGGCACCGGGGAGCTGTTTTTT. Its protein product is CSVAGQGTGELFF.

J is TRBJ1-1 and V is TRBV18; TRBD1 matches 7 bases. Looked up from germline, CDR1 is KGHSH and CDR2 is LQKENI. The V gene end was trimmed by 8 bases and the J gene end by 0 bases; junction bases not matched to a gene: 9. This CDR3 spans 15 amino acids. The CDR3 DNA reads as TGTGCCAGCGCCGGGACAGACGATTTGAACACTGAAGCTTTCTTT. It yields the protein CASAGTDDLNTEAFF.

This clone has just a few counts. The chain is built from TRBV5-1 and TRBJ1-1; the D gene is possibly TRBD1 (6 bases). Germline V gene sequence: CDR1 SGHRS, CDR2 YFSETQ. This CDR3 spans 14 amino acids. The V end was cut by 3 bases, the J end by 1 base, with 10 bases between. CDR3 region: CASSWRTANTEAFF. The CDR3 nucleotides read TGCGCCAGCAGCTGGAGGACAGCGAACACTGAAGCTTTCTTT.

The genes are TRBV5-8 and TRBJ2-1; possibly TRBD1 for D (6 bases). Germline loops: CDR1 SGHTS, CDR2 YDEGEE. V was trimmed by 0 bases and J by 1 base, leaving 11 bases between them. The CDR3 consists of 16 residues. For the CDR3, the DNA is TGTGCCAGCAGCTTGGCAACAGGGAGATCCTACAATGAGCAGTTCTTC. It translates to CASSLATGRSYNEQFF.

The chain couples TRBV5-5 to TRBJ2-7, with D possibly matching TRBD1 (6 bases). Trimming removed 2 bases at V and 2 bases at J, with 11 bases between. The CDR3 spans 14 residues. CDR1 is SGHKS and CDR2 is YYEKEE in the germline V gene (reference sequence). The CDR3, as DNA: TGTGCCAGCAGCTTTCGGGACATTCCCTACGAGCAGTACTTC. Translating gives CASSFRDIPYEQYF. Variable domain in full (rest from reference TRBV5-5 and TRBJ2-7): DAGVTQSPTHLIKTRGQQVTLRCSPISGHKSVSWYQQVLGQGPQFIFQYYEKEERGRGNFPDRFSARQFPNYSSELNVNALLLGDSALYLCASSFRDIPYEQYFGPGTRLTVT.

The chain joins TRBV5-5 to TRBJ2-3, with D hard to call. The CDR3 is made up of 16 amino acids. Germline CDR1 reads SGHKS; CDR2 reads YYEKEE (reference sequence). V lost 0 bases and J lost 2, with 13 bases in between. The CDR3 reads CASSLGFIPLTDTQYF. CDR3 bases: TGTGCCAGCAGCTTGGGCTTTATCCCCCTCACAGATACGCAGTATTTT.

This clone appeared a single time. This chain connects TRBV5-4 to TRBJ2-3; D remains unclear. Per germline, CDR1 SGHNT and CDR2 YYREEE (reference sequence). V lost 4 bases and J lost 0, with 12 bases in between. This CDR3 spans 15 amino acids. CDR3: CASSPSGASTDTQYF. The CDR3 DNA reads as TGTGCCAGCAGCCCCTCCGGAGCTAGCACAGATACGCAGTATTTT.

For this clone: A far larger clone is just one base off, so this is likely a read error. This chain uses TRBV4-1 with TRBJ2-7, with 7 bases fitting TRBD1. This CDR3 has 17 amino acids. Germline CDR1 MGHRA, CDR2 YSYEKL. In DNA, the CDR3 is TGCGTCAGCAGCCAAGGCCCAGCAGGGGGAGTCAAAAACGAGCAGTACTTC. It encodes CVSSQGPAGGVKNEQYF.

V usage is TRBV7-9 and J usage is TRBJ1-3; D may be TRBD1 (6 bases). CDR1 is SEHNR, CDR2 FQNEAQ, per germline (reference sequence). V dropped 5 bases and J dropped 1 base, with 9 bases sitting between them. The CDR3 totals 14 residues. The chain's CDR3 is CASSRTDSGNTIYF. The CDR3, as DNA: TGTGCCAGCAGCCGGACAGATTCTGGAAACACCATATATTTT.

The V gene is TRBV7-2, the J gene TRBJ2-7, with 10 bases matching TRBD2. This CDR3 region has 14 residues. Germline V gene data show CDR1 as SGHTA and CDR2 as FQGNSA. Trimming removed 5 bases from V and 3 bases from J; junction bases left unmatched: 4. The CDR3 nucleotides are TGTGCCAGCAGCCTACGGACTAGCGGCTACGAGCAGTACTTC. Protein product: CASSLRTSGYEQYF.

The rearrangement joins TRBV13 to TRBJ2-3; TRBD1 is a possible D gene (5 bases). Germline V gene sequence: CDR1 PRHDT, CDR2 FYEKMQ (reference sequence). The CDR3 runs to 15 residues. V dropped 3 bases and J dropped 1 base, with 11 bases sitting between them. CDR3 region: CASSFDSFRTDTQYF. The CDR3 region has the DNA TGTGCCAGCAGCTTTGACAGTTTTCGCACAGATACGCAGTATTTT.

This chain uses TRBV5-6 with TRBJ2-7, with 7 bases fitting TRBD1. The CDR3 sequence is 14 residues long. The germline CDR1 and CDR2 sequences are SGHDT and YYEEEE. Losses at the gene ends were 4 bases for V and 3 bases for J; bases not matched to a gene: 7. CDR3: CASSTTGTVYEQYF. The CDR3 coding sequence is TGTGCCAGCAGCACCACCGGGACAGTCTACGAGCAGTACTTC.

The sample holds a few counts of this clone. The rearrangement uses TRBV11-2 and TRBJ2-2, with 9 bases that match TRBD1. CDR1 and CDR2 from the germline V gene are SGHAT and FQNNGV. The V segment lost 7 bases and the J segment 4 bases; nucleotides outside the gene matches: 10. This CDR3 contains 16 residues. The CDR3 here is CASTLGRTGVTGELFF. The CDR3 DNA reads TGTGCCAGCACCCTAGGTCGGACAGGGGTCACCGGGGAGCTGTTTTTT.

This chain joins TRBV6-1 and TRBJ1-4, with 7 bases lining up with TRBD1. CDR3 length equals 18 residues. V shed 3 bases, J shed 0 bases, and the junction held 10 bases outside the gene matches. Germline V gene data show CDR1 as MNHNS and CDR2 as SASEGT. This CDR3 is CASSERAGTVATNEKLFF. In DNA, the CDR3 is TGTGCCAGCAGTGAGAGGGCCGGGACAGTTGCAACTAATGAAAAACTGTTTTTT.